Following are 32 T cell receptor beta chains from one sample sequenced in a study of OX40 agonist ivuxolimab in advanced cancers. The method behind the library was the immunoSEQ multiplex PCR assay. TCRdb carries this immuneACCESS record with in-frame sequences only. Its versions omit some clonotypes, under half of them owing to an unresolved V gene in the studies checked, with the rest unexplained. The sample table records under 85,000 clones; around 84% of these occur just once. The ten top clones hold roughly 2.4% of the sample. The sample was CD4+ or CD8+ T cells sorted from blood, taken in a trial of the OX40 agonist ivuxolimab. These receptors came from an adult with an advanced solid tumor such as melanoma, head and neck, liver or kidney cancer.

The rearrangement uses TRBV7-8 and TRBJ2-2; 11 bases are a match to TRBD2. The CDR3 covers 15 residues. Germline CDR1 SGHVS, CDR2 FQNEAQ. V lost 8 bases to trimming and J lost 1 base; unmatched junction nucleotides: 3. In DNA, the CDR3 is TGTGCCAGCCGGCTAGCGGGGGGGAACACCGGGGAGCTGTTTTTT. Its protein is CASRLAGGNTGELFF. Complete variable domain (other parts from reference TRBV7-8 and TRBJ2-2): GAGVSQSPRYKVAKRGQDVALRCDPISGHVSLFWYQQALGQGPEFLTYFQNEAQLDKSGLPSDRFFAERPEGSVSTLKIQRTQQEDSAVYLCASRLAGGNTGELFFGEGSRLTVL.

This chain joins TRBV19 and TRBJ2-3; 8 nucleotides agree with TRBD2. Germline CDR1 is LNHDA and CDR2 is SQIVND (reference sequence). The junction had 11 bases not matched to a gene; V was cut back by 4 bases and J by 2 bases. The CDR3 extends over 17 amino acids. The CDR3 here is CASSRSGTSAATDTQYF. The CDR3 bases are TGTGCCAGTAGTAGGTCGGGGACTAGTGCGGCCACAGATACGCAGTATTTT.

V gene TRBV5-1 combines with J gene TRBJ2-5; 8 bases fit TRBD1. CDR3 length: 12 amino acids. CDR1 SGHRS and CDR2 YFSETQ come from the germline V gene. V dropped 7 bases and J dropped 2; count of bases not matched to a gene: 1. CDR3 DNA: TGCGCCAGCGGGACAGGTCAAGAGACCCAGTACTTC. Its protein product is CASGTGQETQYF.

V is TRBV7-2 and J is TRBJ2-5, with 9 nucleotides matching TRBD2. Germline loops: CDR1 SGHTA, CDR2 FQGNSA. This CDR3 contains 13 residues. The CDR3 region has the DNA TGTGCGGTCTGGGCGGGGGGGCAAGAGACCCAGTACTTC. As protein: CAVWAGGQETQYF.

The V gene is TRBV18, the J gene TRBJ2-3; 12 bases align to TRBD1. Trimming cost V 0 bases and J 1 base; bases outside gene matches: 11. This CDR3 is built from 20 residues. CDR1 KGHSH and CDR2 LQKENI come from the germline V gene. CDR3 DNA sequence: TGTGCCAGCTCACCACCTGGGACAGGGGGCGATCTCCCCGGCACAGATACGCAGTATTTT. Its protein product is CASSPPGTGGDLPGTDTQYF.

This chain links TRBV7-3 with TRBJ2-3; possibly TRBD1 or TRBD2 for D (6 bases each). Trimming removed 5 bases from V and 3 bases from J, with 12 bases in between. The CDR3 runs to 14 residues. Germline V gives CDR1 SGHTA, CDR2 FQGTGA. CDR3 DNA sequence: TGTGCCAGCAGCAACGGGGGCTATACAGATACGCAGTATTTT. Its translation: CASSNGGYTDTQYF.

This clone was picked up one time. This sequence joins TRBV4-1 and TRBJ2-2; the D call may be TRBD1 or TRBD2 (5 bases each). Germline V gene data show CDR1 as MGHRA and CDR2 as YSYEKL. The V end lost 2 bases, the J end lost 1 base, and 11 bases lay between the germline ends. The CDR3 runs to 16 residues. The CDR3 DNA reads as TGCGCCAGCAGCCAATTAGTGAGGGGGAACACCGGGGAGCTGTTTTTT. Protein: CASSQLVRGNTGELFF.

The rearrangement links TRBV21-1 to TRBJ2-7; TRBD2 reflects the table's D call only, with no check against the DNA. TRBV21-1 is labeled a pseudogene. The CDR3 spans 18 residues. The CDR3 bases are TGTGCCAGCACCACTGGGACTAGCGGGGGGGCGGTCGCCTACGAGCAGTACTTC. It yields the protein CASTTGTSGGAVAYEQYF.

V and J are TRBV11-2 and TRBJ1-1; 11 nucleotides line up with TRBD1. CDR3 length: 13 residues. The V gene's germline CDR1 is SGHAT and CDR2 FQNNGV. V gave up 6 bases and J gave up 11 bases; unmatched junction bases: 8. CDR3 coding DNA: TGTGCCAGCAGTGGGACAGGGGGGGCGCGCGCTTTCTTT. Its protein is CASSGTGGARAFF.

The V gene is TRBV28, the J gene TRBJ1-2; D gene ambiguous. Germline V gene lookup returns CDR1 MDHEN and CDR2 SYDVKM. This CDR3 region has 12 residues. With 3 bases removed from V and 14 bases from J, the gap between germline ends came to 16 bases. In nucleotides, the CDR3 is TGTGCCAGCAGTTTCTCCGAGGGCACCTTGACCTTC. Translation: CASSFSEGTLTF.

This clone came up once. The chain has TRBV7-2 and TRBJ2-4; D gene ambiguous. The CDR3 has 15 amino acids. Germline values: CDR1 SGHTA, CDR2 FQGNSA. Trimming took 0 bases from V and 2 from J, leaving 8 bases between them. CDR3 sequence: CASSLAGSSKNIQYF. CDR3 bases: TGTGCCAGCAGCTTAGCAGGTTCCTCCAAAAACATTCAGTACTTC.

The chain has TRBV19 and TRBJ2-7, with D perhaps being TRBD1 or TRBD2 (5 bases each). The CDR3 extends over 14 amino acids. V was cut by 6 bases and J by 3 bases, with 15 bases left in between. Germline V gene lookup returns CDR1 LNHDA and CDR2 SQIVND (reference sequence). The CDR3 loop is CASRGVSAGYEQYF. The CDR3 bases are TGTGCCAGTAGGGGGGTGTCTGCGGGCTACGAGCAGTACTTC.

The CDR3 DNA sequence: TGTGCCAGCAGTGAATCGAGTTCACCCCTCCACTTT. Residues: CASSESSSPLHF. The chain is built from TRBV25-1 and TRBJ1-6; D unclear. Germline V gene data show CDR1 as MGHDK and CDR2 as SYGVNS. Trimming removed 1 base from V and 9 bases from J, with 4 bases in between. The CDR3 covers 12 residues.

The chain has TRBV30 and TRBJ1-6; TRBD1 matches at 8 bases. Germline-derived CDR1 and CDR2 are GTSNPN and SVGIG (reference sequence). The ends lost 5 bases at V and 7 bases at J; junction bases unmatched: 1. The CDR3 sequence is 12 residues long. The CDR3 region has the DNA TGTGCCTGGGGACAGGGCAATTCACCCCTCCACTTT. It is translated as CAWGQGNSPLHF.

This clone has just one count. Here the CDR3 reads CSVAPRQGSGYEQYF. The DNA for the CDR3 is TGCAGCGTTGCCCCTAGACAGGGATCGGGATACGAGCAGTACTTC. The chain recombines TRBV29-1 with TRBJ2-7, with TRBD1 matching 7 bases. V shed 4 bases and J 4 bases; nucleotides not matched to a gene: 13. The germline V gene encodes CDR1 SQVTM and CDR2 ANQGSEA. The CDR3 loop spans 15 amino acids.

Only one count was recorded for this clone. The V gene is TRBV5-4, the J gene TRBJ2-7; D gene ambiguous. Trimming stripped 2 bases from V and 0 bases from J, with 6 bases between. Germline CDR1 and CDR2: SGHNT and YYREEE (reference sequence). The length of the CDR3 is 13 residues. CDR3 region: CASSFTSSYEQYF. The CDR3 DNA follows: TGTGCCAGCAGCTTTACCAGCTCCTACGAGCAGTACTTC. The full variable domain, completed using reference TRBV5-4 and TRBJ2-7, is ETGVTQSPTHLIKTRGQQVTLRCSSQSGHNTVSWYQQALGQGPQFIFQYYREEENGRGNFPPRFSGLQFPNYSSELNVNALELDDSALYLCASSFTSSYEQYFGPGTRLTVT.

The CDR3 spells CASSRRTDNTGELFF. CDR3 coding DNA: TGCGCCAGCAGCCGGAGGACGGACAACACCGGGGAGCTGTTTTTT. The chain is built from TRBV4-3 and TRBJ2-2, with a tentative D call TRBD2 (5 bases). Germline V gene data show CDR1 as LGHNA and CDR2 as YSLEER. Deletions cut 4 bases from V and 2 bases from J, with 11 bases between. There are 15 residues in the CDR3.

The CDR3 is CASSTGQDSPLHF. Here the CDR3 DNA reads TGCGCCAGCAGCACAGGTCAGGATTCACCCCTCCACTTT. The chain uses TRBV5-1 and TRBJ1-6; a weak D match, TRBD1 (5 bases). This CDR3 comprises 13 residues. Germline assignment: CDR1 SGHRS and CDR2 YFSETQ. Trimming cost V 4 bases and J 8 bases, with 10 bases left between them.

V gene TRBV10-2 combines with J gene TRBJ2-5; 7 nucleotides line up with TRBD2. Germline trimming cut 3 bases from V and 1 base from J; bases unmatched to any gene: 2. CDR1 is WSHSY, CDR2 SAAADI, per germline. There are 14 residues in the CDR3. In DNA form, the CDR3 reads TGCGCCAGCAGTGACCTAGCGGTCCAAGAGACCCAGTACTTC. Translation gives CASSDLAVQETQYF.

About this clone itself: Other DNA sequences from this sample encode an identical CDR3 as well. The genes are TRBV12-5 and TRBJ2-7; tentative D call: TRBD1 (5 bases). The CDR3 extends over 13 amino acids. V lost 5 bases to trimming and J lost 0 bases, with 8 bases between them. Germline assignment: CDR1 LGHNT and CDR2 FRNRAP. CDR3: CASGRDSSYEQYF. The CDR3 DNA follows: TGTGCTAGTGGTCGAGACAGCTCCTACGAGCAGTACTTC. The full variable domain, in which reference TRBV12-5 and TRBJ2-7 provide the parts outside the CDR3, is DARVTQTPRHKVTEMGQEVTMRCQPILGHNTVFWYRQTMMQGLELLAYFRNRAPLDDSGMPKDRFSAEMPDATLATLKIQPSEPRDSAVYFCASGRDSSYEQYFGPGTRLTVT.

The CDR3, as DNA: TGTGCCAGCAGTCCCTTCGGGACAGCGAACACCGGGGAGCTGTTTTTT. Translation gives CASSPFGTANTGELFF. The chain carries TRBV28 and TRBJ2-2; 7 positions match TRBD1. The V and J ends lost 5 bases and 0 bases, in that order; junction bases with no gene match: 6. Germline V gene lookup returns CDR1 MDHEN and CDR2 SYDVKM. This CDR3 spans 16 amino acids.

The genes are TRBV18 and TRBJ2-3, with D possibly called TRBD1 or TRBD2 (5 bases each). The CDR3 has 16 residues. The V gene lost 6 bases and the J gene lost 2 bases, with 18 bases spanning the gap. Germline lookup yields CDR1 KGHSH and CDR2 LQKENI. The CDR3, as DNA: TGTGCCAGCTCCCCCGGTATGGGGGTGCTCACAGATACGCAGTATTTT. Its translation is CASSPGMGVLTDTQYF. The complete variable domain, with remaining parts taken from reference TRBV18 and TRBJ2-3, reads NAGVMQNPRHLVRRRGQEARLRCSPMKGHSHVYWYRQLPEEGLKFMVYLQKENIIDESGMPKERFSAEFPKEGPSILRIQQVVRGDSAAYFCASSPGMGVLTDTQYFGPGTRLTVL.

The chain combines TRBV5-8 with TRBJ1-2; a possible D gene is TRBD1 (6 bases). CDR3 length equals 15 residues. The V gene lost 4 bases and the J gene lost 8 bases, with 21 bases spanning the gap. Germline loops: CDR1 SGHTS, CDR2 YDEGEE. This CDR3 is CASSPRRTEPLGYTF. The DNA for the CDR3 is TGTGCCAGCAGCCCAAGAAGGACAGAACCTTTAGGCTACACCTTC.

The CDR3 coding sequence is TGTGCCAGCTCACCCGCCGGGACAGGGGGCCTCTCACCCCTCCACTTT. This codes for CASSPAGTGGLSPLHF. The chain couples TRBV18 to TRBJ1-6; TRBD1 aligns across 12 bases. Germline V gives CDR1 KGHSH, CDR2 LQKENI. The CDR3 consists of 16 residues. J gave up 10 bases and V 3 bases, and 7 bases lay outside the gene matches. The entire variable domain, with the rest obtained from reference TRBV18 and TRBJ1-6, is as follows: NAGVMQNPRHLVRRRGQEARLRCSPMKGHSHVYWYRQLPEEGLKFMVYLQKENIIDESGMPKERFSAEFPKEGPSILRIQQVVRGDSAAYFCASSPAGTGGLSPLHFGNGTRLTVT.

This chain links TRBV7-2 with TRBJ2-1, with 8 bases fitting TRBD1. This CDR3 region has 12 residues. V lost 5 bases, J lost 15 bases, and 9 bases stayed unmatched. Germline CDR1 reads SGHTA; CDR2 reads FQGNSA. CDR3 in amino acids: CASSPLAGGAFF. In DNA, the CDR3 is TGTGCCAGCAGCCCACTCGCAGGGGGCGCGTTCTTC.

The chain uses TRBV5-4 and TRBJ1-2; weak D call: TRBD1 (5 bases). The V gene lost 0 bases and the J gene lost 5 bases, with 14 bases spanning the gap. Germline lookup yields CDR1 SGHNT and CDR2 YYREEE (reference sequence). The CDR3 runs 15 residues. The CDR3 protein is CASSLDRGQGYGYTF. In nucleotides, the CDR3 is TGTGCCAGCAGCTTGGATAGGGGTCAGGGATATGGCTACACCTTC. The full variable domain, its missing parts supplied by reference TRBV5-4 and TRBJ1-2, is ETGVTQSPTHLIKTRGQQVTLRCSSQSGHNTVSWYQQALGQGPQFIFQYYREEENGRGNFPPRFSGLQFPNYSSELNVNALELDDSALYLCASSLDRGQGYGYTFGSGTRLTVV.

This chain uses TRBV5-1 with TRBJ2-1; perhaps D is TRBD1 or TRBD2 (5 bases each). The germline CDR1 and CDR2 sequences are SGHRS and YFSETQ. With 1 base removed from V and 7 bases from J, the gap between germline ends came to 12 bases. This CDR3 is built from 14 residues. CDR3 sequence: CASSLYPGTNEQFF. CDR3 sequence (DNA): TGCGCCAGCAGCTTGTATCCAGGGACGAATGAGCAGTTCTTC. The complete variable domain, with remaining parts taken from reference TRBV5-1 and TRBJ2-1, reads KAGVTQTPRYLIKTRGQQVTLSCSPISGHRSVSWYQQTPGQGLQFLFEYFSETQRNKGNFPGRFSGRQFSNSRSEMNVSTLELGDSALYLCASSLYPGTNEQFFGPGTRLTVL.

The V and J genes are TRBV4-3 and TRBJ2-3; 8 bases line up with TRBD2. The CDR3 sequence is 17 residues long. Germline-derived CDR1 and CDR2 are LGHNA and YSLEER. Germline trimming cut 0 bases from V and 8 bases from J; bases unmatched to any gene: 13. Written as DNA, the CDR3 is TGCGCCAGCAGCCAAGATCAGCGGGGGCTATCTTCGGGTACGCAGTATTTT. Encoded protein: CASSQDQRGLSSGTQYF.

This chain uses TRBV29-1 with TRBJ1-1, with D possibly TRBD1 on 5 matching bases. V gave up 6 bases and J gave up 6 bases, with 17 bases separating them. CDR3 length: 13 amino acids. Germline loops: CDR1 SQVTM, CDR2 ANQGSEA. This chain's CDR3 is CSVRQTGGSEAFF. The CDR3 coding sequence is TGCAGCGTAAGACAAACGGGGGGGTCTGAAGCTTTCTTT.

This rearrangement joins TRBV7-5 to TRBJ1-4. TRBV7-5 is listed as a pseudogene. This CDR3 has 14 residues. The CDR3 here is CARSLESRFEKLFF. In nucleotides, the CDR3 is TGTGCCAGAAGCTTAGAATCTAGGTTTGAAAAACTGTTTTTT.

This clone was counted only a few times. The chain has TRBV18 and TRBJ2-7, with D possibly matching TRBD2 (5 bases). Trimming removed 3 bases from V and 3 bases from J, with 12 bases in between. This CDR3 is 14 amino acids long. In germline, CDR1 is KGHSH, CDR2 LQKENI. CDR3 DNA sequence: TGTGCCAGCTCACCGAGCATGGGGAGCTACGAGCAGTACGTC. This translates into CASSPSMGSYEQYV.

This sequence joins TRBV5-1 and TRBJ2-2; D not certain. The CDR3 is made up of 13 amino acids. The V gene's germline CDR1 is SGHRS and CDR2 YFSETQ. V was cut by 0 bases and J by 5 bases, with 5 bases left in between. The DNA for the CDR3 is TGCGCCAGCAGCTTGGGACCAACCGGGGAGCTGTTTTTT. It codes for CASSLGPTGELFF.